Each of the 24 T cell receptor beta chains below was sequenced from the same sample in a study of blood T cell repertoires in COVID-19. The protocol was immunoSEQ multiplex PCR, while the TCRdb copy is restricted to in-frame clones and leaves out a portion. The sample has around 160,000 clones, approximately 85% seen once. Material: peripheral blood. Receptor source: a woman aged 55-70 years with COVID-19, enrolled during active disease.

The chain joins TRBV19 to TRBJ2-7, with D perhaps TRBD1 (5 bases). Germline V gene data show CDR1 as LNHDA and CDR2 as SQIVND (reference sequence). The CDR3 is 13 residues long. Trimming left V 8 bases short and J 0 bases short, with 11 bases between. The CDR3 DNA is TGTGCCAGTGCGTCACAGGCCTCCTACGAGCAGTACTTC. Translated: CASASQASYEQYF.

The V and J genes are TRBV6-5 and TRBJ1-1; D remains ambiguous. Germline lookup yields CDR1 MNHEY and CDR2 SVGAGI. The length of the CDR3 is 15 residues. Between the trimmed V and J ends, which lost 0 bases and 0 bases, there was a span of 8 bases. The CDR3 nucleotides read TGTGCCAGCAGTTACTCTGTCCAAATGAACACTGAAGCTTTCTTT. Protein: CASSYSVQMNTEAFF.

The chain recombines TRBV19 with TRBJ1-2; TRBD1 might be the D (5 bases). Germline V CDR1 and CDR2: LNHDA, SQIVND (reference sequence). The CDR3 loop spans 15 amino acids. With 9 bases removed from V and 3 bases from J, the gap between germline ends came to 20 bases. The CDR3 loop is CASLVPAGHDYGYTF. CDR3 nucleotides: TGTGCCAGCTTAGTACCGGCCGGACACGACTATGGCTACACCTTC.

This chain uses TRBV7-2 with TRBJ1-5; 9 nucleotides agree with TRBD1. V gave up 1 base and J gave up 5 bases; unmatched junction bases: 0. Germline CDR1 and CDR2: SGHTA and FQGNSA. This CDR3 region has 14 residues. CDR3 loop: CASSLGTGDQPQHF. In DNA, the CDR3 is TGTGCCAGCAGCTTAGGGACAGGGGATCAGCCCCAGCATTTT.

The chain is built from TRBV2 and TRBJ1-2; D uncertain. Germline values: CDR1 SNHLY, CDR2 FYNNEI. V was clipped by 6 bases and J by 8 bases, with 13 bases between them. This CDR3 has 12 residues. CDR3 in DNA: TGTGCCAGCAGGGGAGAAATAGGGGGCTACACCTTC. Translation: CASRGEIGGYTF.

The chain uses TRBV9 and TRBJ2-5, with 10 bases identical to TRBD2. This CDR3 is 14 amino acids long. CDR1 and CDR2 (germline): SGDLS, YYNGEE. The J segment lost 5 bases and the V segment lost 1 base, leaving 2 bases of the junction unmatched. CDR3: CASSVLAGDETQYF. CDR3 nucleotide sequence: TGTGCCAGCAGCGTACTAGCGGGGGACGAGACCCAGTACTTC. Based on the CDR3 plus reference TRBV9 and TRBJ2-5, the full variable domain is DSGVTQTPKHLITATGQRVTLRCSPRSGDLSVYWYQQSLDQGLQFLIQYYNGEERAKGNILERFSAQQFPDLHSELNLSSLELGDSALYFCASSVLAGDETQYFGPGTRLLVL.

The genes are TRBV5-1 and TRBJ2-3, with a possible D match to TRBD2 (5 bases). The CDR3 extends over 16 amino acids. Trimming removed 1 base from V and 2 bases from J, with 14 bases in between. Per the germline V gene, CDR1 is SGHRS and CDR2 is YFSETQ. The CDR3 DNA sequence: TGCGCCAGCAGCTTGCTCGCTTGGGGAGACACAGATACGCAGTATTTT. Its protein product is CASSLLAWGDTDTQYF. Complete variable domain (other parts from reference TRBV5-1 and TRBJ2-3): KAGVTQTPRYLIKTRGQQVTLSCSPISGHRSVSWYQQTPGQGLQFLFEYFSETQRNKGNFPGRFSGRQFSNSRSEMNVSTLELGDSALYLCASSLLAWGDTDTQYFGPGTRLTVL.

This CDR3 reads CASGTGTSGNTIYF. The CDR3 nucleotides read TGTGCCAGCGGGACAGGAACCTCTGGAAACACCATATATTTT. The rearrangement links TRBV9 to TRBJ1-3; 8 bases align to TRBD1. V trimming: 7 bases; J trimming: 0 bases; junction bases outside the gene matches: 3. The length of the CDR3 is 14 residues. CDR1 and CDR2 (germline): SGDLS, YYNGEE.

The CDR3 reads CASSYVAAYGYTF. The CDR3 DNA is TGTGCCAGCAGTTACGTTGCGGCCTATGGCTACACCTTC. The rearrangement joins TRBV6-5 to TRBJ1-2, with D hard to call. This CDR3 region has 13 residues. Germline CDR1 is MNHEY and CDR2 is SVGAGI. The germline V and J ends were trimmed by 2 bases and 4 bases, with 8 bases remaining between them.

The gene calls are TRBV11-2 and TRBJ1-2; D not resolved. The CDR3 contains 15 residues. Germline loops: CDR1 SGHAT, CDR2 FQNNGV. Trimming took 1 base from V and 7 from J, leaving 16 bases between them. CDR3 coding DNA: TGTGCCAGCAGCTTAGGGGCACCCCCGGCGGGTGGCTACACCTTC. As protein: CASSLGAPPAGGYTF.

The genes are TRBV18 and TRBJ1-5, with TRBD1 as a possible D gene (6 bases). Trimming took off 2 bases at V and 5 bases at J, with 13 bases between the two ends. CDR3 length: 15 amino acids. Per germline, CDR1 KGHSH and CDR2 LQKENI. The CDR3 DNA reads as TGTGCCAGCTCACCAGGAGCAGGGGATGATCAGCCCCAGCATTTT. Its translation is CASSPGAGDDQPQHF. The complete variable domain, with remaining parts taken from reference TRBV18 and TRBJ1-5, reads NAGVMQNPRHLVRRRGQEARLRCSPMKGHSHVYWYRQLPEEGLKFMVYLQKENIIDESGMPKERFSAEFPKEGPSILRIQQVVRGDSAAYFCASSPGAGDDQPQHFGDGTRLSIL.

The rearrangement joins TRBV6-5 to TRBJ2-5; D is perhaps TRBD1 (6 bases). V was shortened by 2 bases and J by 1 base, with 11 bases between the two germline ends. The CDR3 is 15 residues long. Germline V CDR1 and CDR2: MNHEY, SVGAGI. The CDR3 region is CASSYVQGPQETQYF. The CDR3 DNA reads TGTGCCAGCAGTTACGTACAGGGCCCCCAAGAGACCCAGTACTTC.

CDR3 sequence (DNA): TGTGCCAGCAGTGGACAGGCCAATCAGCCCCAGCATTTT. The encoded protein is CASSGQANQPQHF. The chain recombines TRBV28 with TRBJ1-5; 7 nucleotides match TRBD1. The germline V gene has CDR1 MDHEN and CDR2 SYDVKM. V was pared by 5 bases and J by 3 bases, with 1 base of the junction left unmatched. The CDR3 contains 13 residues.

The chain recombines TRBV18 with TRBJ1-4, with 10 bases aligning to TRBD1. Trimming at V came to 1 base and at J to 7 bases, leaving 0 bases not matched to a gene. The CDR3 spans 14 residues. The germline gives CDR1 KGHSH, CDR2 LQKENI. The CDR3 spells CASSPRTGGEKLFF. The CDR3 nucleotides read TGTGCCAGCTCACCACGGACAGGGGGTGAAAAACTGTTTTTT.

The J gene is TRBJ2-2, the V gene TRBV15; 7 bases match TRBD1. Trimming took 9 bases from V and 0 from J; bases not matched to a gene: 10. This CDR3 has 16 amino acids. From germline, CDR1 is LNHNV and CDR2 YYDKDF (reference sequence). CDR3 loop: CATRKRGQSNTGELFF. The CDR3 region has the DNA TGTGCCACACGGAAGAGGGGACAGTCGAACACCGGGGAGCTGTTTTTT.

CDR3 in amino acids: CASSILADNQPQHF. In nucleotides, the CDR3 is TGTGCCAGTAGTATTCTTGCAGATAATCAGCCCCAGCATTTT. The V call is TRBV19, the J call TRBJ1-5; no reliable D call. Germline loops: CDR1 LNHDA, CDR2 SQIVND (reference sequence). The CDR3 sequence is 14 residues long. Trimming took 3 bases from V and 4 from J, leaving 10 bases between them.

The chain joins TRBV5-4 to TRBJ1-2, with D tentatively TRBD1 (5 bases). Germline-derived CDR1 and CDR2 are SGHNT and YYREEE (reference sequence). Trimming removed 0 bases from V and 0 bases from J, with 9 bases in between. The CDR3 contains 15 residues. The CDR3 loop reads CASSLGQSSNYGYTF. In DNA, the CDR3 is TGTGCCAGCAGCTTGGGACAGTCATCTAACTATGGCTACACCTTC.

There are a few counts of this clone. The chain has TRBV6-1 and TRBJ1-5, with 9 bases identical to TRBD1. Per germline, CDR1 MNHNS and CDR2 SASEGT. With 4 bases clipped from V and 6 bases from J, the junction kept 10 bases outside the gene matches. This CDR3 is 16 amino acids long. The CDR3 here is CASSGRGTGGRQPQHF. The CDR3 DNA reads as TGTGCCAGCAGTGGGAGGGGCACAGGGGGCCGTCAGCCCCAGCATTTT.

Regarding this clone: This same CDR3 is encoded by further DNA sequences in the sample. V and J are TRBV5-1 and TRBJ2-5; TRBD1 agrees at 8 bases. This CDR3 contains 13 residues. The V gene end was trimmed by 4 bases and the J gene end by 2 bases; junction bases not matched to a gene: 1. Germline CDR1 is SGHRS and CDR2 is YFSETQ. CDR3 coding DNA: TGCGCCAGCAGCCGGACAGGGCAAGAGACCCAGTACTTC. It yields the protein CASSRTGQETQYF.

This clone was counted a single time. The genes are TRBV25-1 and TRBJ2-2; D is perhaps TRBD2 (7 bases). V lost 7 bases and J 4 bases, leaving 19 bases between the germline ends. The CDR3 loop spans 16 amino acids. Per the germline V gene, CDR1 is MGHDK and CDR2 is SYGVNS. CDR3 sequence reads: CASMAWGGGGTGELFF. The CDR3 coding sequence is TGTGCCAGCATGGCCTGGGGAGGGGGAGGCACCGGGGAGCTGTTTTTT.

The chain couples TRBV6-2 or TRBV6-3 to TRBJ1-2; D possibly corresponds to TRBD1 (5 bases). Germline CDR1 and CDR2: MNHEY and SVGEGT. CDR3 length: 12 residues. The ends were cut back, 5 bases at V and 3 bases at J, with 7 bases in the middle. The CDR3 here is CASSGGDYGYTF. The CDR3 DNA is TGTGCCAGCAGTGGAGGGGACTATGGCTACACCTTC.

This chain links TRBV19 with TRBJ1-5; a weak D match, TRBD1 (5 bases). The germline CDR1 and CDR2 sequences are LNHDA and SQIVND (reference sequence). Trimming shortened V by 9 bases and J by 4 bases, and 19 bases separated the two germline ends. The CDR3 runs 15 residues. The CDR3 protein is CASQYGGGTNQPQHF. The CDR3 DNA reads TGTGCCAGCCAATATGGGGGAGGGACTAATCAGCCCCAGCATTTT.

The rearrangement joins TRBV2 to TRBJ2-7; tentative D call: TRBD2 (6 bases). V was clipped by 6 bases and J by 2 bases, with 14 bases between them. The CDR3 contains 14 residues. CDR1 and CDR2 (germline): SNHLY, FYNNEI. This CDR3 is CASSARAGTYEQYF. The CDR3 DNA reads TGTGCCAGCAGCGCCCGAGCGGGTACCTACGAGCAGTACTTC.

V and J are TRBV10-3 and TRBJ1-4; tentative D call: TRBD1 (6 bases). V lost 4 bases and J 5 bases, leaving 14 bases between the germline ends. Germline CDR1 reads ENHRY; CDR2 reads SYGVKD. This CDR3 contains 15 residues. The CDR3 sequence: CAISGSSRGNEKLFF. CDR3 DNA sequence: TGTGCCATCAGTGGGTCAAGCAGGGGAAATGAAAAACTGTTTTTT.